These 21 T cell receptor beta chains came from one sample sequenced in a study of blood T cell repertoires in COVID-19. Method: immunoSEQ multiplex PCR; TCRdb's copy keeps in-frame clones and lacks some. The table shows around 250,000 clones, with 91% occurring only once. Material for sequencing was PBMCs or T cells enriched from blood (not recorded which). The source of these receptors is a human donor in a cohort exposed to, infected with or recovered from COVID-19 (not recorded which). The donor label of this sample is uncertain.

The DNA for the CDR3 is TGTGCTAGTGGGGCCGGGACAGGGCGGGAAAAACTGTTTTTT. Translated: CASGAGTGREKLFF. This chain joins TRBV12-5 and TRBJ1-4; 9 bases agree with TRBD1. CDR1 and CDR2 (germline): LGHNT, FRNRAP. CDR3 size: 14 residues. Trimming removed 6 bases from V and 8 bases from J; junction bases left unmatched: 7.

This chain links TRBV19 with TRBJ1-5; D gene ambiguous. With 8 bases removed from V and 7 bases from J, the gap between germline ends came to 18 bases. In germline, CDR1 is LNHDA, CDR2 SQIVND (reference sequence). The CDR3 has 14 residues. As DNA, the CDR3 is TGTGCCAGTCGCAAGAAACAAGGAGGGCAGCCCCAGCATTTT. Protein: CASRKKQGGQPQHF.

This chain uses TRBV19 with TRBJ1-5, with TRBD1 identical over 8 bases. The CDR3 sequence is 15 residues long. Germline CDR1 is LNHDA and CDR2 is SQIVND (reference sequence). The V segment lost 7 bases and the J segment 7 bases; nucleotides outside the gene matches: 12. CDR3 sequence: CASNFGQGDSQPQHF. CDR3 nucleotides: TGTGCCAGTAATTTTGGACAGGGAGATTCCCAGCCCCAGCATTTT.

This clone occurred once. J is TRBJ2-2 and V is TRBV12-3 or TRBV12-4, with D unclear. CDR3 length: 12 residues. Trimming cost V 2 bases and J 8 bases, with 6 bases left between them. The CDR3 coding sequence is TGTGCCAGCAGTTTAATACGGGGGGAGCTGTTTTTT. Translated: CASSLIRGELFF.

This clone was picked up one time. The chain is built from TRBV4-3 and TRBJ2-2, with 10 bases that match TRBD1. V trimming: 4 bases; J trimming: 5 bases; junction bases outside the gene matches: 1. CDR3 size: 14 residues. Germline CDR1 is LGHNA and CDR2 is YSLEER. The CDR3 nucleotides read TGCGCCAGCAGCCTGGGACAGGGGACCGGGGAGCTGTTTTTT. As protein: CASSLGQGTGELFF.

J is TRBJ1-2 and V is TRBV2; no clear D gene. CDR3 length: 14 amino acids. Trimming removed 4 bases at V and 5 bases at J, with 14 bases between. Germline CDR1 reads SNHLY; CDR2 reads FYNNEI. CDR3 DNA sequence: TGTGCCAGCAGTGCCACGATCTCGGGGTATGGCTACACCTTC. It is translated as CASSATISGYGYTF. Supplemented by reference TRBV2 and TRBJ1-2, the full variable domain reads EPEVTQTPSHQVTQMGQEVILRCVPISNHLYFYWYRQILGQKVEFLVSFYNNEISEKSEIFDDQFSVERPDGSNFTLKIRSTKLEDSAMYFCASSATISGYGYTFGSGTRLTVV.

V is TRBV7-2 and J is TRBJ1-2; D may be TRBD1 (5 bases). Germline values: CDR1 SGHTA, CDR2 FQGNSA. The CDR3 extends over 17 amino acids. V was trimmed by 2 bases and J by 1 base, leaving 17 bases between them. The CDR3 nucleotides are TGTGCCAGCAGCTTAAACAGCGGGGACTCTATTAACTATGGCTACACCTTC. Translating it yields CASSLNSGDSINYGYTF.

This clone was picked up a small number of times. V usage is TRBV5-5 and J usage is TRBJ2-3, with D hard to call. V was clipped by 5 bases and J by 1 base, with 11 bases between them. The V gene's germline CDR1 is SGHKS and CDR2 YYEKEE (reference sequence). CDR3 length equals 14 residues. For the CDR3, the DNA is TGTGCCAGCAGGGGCAGGCCGGGCACAGATACGCAGTATTTT. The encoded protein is CASRGRPGTDTQYF.

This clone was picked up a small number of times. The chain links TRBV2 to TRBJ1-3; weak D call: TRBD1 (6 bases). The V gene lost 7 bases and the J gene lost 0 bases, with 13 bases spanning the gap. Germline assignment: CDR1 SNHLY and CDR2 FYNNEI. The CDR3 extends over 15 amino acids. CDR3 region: CASKQGIDSGNTIYF. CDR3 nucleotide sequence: TGTGCCAGCAAACAGGGAATAGACTCTGGAAACACCATATATTTT.

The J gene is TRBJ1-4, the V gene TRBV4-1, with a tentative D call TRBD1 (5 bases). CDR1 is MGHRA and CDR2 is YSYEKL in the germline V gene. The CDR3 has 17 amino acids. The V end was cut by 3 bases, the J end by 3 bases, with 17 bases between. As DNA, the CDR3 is TGCGCCAGCAGCCAGCGGGGCTCTCCAGCGGCTAATGAAAAACTGTTTTTT. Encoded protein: CASSQRGSPAANEKLFF.

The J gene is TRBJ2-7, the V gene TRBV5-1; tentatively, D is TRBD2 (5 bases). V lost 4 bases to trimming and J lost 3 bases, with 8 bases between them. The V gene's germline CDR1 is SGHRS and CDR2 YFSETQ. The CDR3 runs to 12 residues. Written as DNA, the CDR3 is TGCGCCAGCAGCCTGGACTTCTACGAGCAGTACTTC. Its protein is CASSLDFYEQYF.

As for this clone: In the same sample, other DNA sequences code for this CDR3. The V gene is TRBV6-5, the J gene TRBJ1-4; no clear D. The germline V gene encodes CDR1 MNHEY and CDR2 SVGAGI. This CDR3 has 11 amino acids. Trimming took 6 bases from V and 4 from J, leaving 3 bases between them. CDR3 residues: CASSLNEKLFF. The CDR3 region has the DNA TGTGCCAGCAGCCTTAATGAAAAACTGTTTTTT.

The CDR3 DNA sequence: TGTGCCAGCAGCCAAGGCGCTGGGCCTGAAGCTTTCTTT. Its protein product is CASSQGAGPEAFF. The chain employs TRBV3-1 (or the pseudogene TRBV3-2) and TRBJ1-1; D unclear. This CDR3 spans 13 amino acids. Germline values: CDR1 LGHDT, CDR2 YNNKEL (reference sequence). The ends were cut back, 1 base at V and 6 bases at J, with 9 bases in the middle.

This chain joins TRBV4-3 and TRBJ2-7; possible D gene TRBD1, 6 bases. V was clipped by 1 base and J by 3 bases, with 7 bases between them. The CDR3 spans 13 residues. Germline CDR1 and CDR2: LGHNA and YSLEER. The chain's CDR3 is CASSQGGGYEQYF. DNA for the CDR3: TGCGCCAGCAGCCAAGGAGGGGGCTACGAGCAGTACTTC.

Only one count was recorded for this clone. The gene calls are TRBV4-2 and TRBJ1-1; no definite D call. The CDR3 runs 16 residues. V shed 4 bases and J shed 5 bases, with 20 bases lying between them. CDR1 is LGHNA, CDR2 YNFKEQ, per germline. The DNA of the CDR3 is TGTGCCAGCAGCCGGAGGTTGGGTATGTTGAGAACTGAAGCTTTCTTT. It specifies CASSRRLGMLRTEAFF.

In nucleotides, the CDR3 is TGTGCCAGCAGTGAACGGGGAGGTACCTCACCCCTCCACTTT. It translates to CASSERGGTSPLHF. V and J are TRBV6-4 and TRBJ1-6, with unresolved D. The CDR3 is made up of 14 amino acids. The ends were cut back, 3 bases at V and 10 bases at J, with 13 bases in the middle. CDR1 and CDR2 (germline): MRHNA, SNTAGT.

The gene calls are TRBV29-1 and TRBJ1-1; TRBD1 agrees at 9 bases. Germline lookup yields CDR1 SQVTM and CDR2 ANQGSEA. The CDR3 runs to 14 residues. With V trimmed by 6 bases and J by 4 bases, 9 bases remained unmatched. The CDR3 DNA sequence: TGCAGCGTAGCCTACAGGGGGCGTGTCACTGAAGCTTTCTTT. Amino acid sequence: CSVAYRGRVTEAFF.

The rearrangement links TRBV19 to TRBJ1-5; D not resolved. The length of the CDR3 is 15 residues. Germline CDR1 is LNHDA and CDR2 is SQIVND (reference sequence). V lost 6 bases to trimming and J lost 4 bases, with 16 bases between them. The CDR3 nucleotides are TGTGCCAGTAGCGAGCGGGCAGCATCGAATCAGCCCCAGCATTTT. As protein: CASSERAASNQPQHF.

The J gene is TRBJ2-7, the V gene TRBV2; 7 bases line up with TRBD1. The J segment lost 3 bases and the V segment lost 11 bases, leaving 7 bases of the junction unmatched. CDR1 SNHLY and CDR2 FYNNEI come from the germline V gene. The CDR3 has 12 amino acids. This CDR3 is CASQGVGYEQYF. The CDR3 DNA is TGTGCCTCCCAGGGGGTGGGCTACGAGCAGTACTTC.

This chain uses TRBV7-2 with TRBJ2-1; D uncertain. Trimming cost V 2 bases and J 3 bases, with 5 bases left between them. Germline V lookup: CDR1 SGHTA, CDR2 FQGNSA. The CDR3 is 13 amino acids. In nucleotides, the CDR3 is TGTGCCAGCAGCTTATACATCTACAATGAGCAGTTCTTC. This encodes CASSLYIYNEQFF.

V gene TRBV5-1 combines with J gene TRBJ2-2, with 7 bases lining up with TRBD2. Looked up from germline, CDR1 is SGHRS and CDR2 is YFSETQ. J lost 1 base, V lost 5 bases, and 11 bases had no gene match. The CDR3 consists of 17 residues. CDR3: CASRFDAQRGNTGELFF. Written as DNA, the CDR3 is TGCGCCAGCAGATTCGATGCCCAGCGGGGGAACACCGGGGAGCTGTTTTTT.